This TCR beta chain was recorded in a study of T-cell reconstitution after alpha-beta-depleted transplantation in children. This clonotype was observed many times. Its target is not known. A library of TCRbeta sequences, prepared with unique molecular identifiers, was generated. TCRdb passed the PCR reads through MiXCR, listing each CDR3 protein once. The sample shows almost 500,000 distinct CDR3 sequences, roughly a tenth of them seen only once. Germline V gives CDR1 DFQATT, CDR2 SNEGSKA (reference sequence). CDR3 length: 12 amino acids. V lost 4 bases, J lost 6 bases, and 10 bases lay in between. Study-wide findings and caveats: One year post-transplant, T-cell counts and diversity were largely derived from T cells produced anew. Recipient T cells and thymic progenitors that survived were the source of the high TCRbeta diversity seen at day 60 in some patients. Several hundred expanded graft clones reportedly were the source of alpha-beta T cells about two months after transplant.

The chain uses TRBV20-1 and TRBJ2-1; the D gene is possibly TRBD1 (5 bases). This clonotype was sampled from a child aged 2 to 15 with inherited bone marrow failure, due to receive a stem cell transplant. The specimen comprised PBMCs, sampled before TCRalphabeta/CD19-depleted stem cell transplant. The CDR3 DNA reads TGCAGTGCTATCCCTCAGGGCAATGAGCAGTTCTTC. This gives the protein CSAIPQGNEQFF.